This TCR beta chain is drawn from a study of cytomegalovirus exposure and HLA in healthy donors. Study-level findings and limits: Immune exposure information comprised only CMV serostatus. Usually a TCR sequence was rare, but some public TCRs were found in many donors. Some V segments, TRBV6-2 and TRBV6-3 among them, were indistinguishable and were therefore excluded.

About this clone itself: Its cognate antigen is unknown.

The PCR made use of 60 Vbeta and 13 Jbeta primers. Assay used: immunoSEQ multiplex PCR; TCRdb lists only in-frame clones, some missing. The top ten hold about 1.5% of the sample, which has some 150,000 clones, roughly 79% seen once. V lost 5 bases to trimming and J lost 5 bases, with 15 bases between them. CDR1 is SEHNR, CDR2 FQNEAQ, per germline (reference sequence). The CDR3 spans 14 residues. J is TRBJ1-1 and V is TRBV7-9, with D possibly matching TRBD1 (5 bases). The TCR comes from a woman in her thirties or forties in good health and CMV-seronegative. Sequencing used PBMCs. The CDR3 loop is CASSLQGRGTEAFF. For the CDR3, the DNA is TGTGCCAGCAGCCTGCAAGGTAGGGGTACTGAAGCTTTCTTT.